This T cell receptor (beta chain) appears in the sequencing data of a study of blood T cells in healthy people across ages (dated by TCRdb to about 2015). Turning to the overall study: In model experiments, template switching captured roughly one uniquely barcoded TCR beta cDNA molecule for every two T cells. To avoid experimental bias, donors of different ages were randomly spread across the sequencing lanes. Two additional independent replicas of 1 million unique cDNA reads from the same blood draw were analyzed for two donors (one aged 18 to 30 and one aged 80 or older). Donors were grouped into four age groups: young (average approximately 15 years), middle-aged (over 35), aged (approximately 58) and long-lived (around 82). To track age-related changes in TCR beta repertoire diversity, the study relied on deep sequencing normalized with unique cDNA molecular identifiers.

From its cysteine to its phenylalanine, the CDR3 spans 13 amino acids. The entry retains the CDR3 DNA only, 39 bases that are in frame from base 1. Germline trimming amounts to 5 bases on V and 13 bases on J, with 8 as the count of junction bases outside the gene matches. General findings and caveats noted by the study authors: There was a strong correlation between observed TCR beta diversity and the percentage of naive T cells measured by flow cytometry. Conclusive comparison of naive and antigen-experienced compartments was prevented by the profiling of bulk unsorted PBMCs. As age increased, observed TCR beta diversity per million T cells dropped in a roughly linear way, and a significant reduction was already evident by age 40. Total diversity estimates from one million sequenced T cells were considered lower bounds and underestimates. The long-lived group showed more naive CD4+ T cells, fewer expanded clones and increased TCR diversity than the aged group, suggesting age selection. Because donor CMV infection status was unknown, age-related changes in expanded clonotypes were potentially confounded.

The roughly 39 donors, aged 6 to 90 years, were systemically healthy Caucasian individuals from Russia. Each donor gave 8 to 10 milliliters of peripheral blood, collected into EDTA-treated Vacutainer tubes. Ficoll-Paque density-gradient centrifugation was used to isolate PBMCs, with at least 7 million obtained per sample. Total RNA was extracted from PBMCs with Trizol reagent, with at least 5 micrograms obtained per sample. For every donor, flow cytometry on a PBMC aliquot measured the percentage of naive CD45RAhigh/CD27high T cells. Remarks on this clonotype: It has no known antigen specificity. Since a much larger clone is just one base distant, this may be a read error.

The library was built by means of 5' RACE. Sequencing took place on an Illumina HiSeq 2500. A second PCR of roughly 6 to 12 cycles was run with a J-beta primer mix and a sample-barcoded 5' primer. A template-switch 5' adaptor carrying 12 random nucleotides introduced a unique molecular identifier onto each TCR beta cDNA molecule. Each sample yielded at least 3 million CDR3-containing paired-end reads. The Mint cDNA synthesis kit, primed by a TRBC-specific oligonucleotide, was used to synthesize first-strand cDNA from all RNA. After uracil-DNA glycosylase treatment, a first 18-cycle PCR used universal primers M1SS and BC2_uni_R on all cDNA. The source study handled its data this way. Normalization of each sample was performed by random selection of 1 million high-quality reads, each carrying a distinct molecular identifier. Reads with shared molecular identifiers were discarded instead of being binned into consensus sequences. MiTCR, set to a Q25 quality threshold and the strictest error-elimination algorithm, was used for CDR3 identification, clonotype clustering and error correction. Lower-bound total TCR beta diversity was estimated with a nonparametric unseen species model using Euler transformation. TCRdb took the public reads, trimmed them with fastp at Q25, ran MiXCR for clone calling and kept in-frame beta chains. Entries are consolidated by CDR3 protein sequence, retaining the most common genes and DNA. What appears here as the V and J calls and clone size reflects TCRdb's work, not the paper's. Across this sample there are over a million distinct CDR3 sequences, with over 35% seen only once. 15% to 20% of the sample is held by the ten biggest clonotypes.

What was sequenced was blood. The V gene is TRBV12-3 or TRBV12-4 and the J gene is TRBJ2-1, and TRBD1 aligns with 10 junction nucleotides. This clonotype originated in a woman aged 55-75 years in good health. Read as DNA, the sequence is TGTGCCAGCAGTGTACTGGACAGGGGGTTCCAGTTCTTC. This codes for CASSVLDRGFQFF.